A single sample is the source of the 32 T cell receptor beta chains below, sequenced in a study of blood T cell repertoires in COVID-19. Assay used: immunoSEQ multiplex PCR; TCRdb lists only in-frame clones, some missing. The sample lists 170,000 or so clones; 84% were seen once. Sample: peripheral blood. The receptors come from a man between 18 and 29 years old with active or convalescent COVID-19.

A few counts support this clone. This chain uses TRBV7-9 with TRBJ1-2, with TRBD1 identical over 9 bases. The ends lost 5 bases at V and 2 bases at J; junction bases unmatched: 3. CDR1 is SEHNR, CDR2 FQNEAQ, per germline (reference sequence). The CDR3 is 14 residues long. CDR3: CASSPGQGNYGYTF. The DNA of the CDR3 is TGTGCCAGCAGCCCTGGACAGGGGAACTATGGCTACACCTTC.

The chain uses TRBV10-3 and TRBJ2-1; D ambiguous. In germline, CDR1 is ENHRY, CDR2 SYGVKD. V lost 0 bases and J 10 bases, leaving 16 bases between the germline ends. The CDR3 loop spans 15 amino acids. The CDR3 here is CAISESGVSVWEQFF. CDR3 DNA: TGTGCCATCAGTGAGTCCGGAGTATCGGTATGGGAGCAGTTCTTC.

There are a few counts of this clone. The rearrangement joins TRBV4-2 to TRBJ1-6; no clear D. Germline loops: CDR1 LGHNA, CDR2 YNFKEQ. V dropped 0 bases and J dropped 3 bases, with 12 bases sitting between them. The CDR3 loop spans 17 amino acids. The CDR3 loop reads CASSQEGAGLYNSPLHF. CDR3 DNA: TGTGCCAGCAGCCAAGAGGGCGCAGGTCTCTATAATTCACCCCTCCACTTT.

In its sample, this clone was seen a few times. V is TRBV2 and J is TRBJ1-4; TRBD1 aligns across 9 bases. Germline lookup yields CDR1 SNHLY and CDR2 FYNNEI. This CDR3 is 13 amino acids long. The V segment lost 6 bases and the J segment 7 bases; nucleotides outside the gene matches: 3. The DNA of the CDR3 is TGTGCCAGCAGAGGACAGGGGTTTGAAAAACTGTTTTTT. Residues: CASRGQGFEKLFF.

Of note for this clone: Within the sample, other DNA sequences also encode this same CDR3. The chain carries TRBV6-5 and TRBJ2-2; D gene unclear. Germline V gives CDR1 MNHEY, CDR2 SVGAGI. Trimming stripped 5 bases from V and 4 bases from J, with 5 bases between. The length of the CDR3 is 12 residues. The CDR3: CASSRGTGELFF. CDR3 coding DNA: TGTGCCAGCAGTAGAGGCACCGGGGAGCTGTTTTTT.

The rearrangement links TRBV4-1 to TRBJ2-3, with 10 bases identical to TRBD2. Trimming removed 0 bases from V and 2 bases from J; junction bases left unmatched: 14. This CDR3 spans 20 amino acids. Germline V lookup: CDR1 MGHRA, CDR2 YSYEKL. The CDR3 DNA reads as TGCGCCAGCAGCCAAGATAGAGTCAAAGGACTAGCGGATTTCACAGATACGCAGTATTTT. Translating it yields CASSQDRVKGLADFTDTQYF.

On this clone itself: This sample includes further DNA sequences coding for the same CDR3. This sequence joins TRBV6-4 and TRBJ2-1; 12 bases map to TRBD2. The germline V gene encodes CDR1 MRHNA and CDR2 SNTAGT. The CDR3 covers 15 residues. The junction had 1 base not matched to a gene; V was cut back by 3 bases and J by 4 bases. CDR3: CASSELAGGYNEQFF. The CDR3, as DNA: TGTGCCAGCAGTGAACTAGCGGGGGGATACAATGAGCAGTTCTTC.

This chain links TRBV6-1 with TRBJ2-7; weak D call: TRBD1 (6 bases). The V end lost 3 bases, the J end lost 2 bases, and 17 bases lay between the germline ends. Germline CDR1 MNHNS, CDR2 SASEGT. This CDR3 is 16 amino acids long. The CDR3 bases are TGTGCCAGCAGTGATGTTTCCAGGACAGCGACCTACGAGCAGTACTTC. It specifies CASSDVSRTATYEQYF.

CDR3 coding DNA: TGTGCCAGCAGTTACTTCCGGGACAGCCCCTACGAGCAGTACTTC. This codes for CASSYFRDSPYEQYF. V is TRBV6-5 and J is TRBJ2-7, with TRBD1 identical over 7 bases. This CDR3 spans 15 amino acids. With V trimmed by 1 base and J by 2 bases, 5 bases remained unmatched. Germline assignment: CDR1 MNHEY and CDR2 SVGAGI.

The rearrangement uses TRBV11-3 and TRBJ2-1; 11 bases are a match to TRBD2. V lost 5 bases and J lost 3; bases outside the gene matches: 6. CDR3 length equals 16 residues. Germline values: CDR1 SGHNT, CDR2 YENEEA. The DNA for the CDR3 is TGTGCCAGCAGCCCGGGTGGGACTAGCGGCTACAATGAGCAGTTCTTC. It specifies CASSPGGTSGYNEQFF.

The CDR3 sequence: CASSLAQVSTEAFF. In nucleotides, the CDR3 is TGTGCCAGCAGCTTAGCGCAGGTGAGCACTGAAGCTTTCTTT. This rearrangement joins TRBV7-9 to TRBJ1-1; D unclear. Deletions cut 0 bases from V and 4 bases from J, with 9 bases between. CDR1 is SEHNR, CDR2 FQNEAQ, per germline (reference sequence). The CDR3 sequence is 14 residues long.

The rearrangement joins TRBV6-5 to TRBJ2-1; 7 bases fit TRBD1. This CDR3 region has 14 residues. The ends lost 6 bases at V and 5 bases at J; junction bases unmatched: 7. Germline V gives CDR1 MNHEY, CDR2 SVGAGI. The CDR3: CASRLGQENNEQFF. The CDR3 nucleotides read TGTGCCAGCAGACTTGGACAGGAAAACAATGAGCAGTTCTTC.

This clone was found once. CDR3 sequence: CASSNRQGLQETQYF. CDR3 sequence (DNA): TGTGCCAGCAGCAACCGACAGGGCCTCCAAGAGACCCAGTACTTC. V gene TRBV11-2 combines with J gene TRBJ2-5, with TRBD1 identical over 7 bases. V shed 5 bases, J shed 1 base, and the junction held 7 bases outside the gene matches. Per the germline V gene, CDR1 is SGHAT and CDR2 is FQNNGV. CDR3 length: 15 amino acids.

This clone has more than one count but fewer than ten. The chain couples TRBV5-1 to TRBJ1-6; a weak D match, TRBD1 (5 bases). Trimming removed 3 bases at V and 9 bases at J, with 19 bases between. The CDR3 runs to 16 residues. CDR1 is SGHRS and CDR2 is YFSETQ in the germline V gene. The CDR3, as DNA: TGCGCCAGCAGCTCGGTACCACAGGATTTTAGTTCACCCCTCCACTTT. It encodes CASSSVPQDFSSPLHF.

V gene TRBV9 combines with J gene TRBJ2-3, with 8 positions matching TRBD1. Germline values: CDR1 SGDLS, CDR2 YYNGEE. The ends lost 3 bases at V and 0 bases at J; junction bases unmatched: 6. CDR3 length: 16 residues. The CDR3 DNA sequence: TGTGCCAGCAGCGGACGACAGGGGACCAGCACAGATACGCAGTATTTT. The encoded protein is CASSGRQGTSTDTQYF.

The chain has TRBV5-6 and TRBJ2-7, with 7 positions matching TRBD1. Germline V gene sequence: CDR1 SGHDT, CDR2 YYEEEE. V dropped 4 bases and J dropped 7; count of bases not matched to a gene: 2. The CDR3 covers 11 residues. In DNA form, the CDR3 reads TGTGCCAGCAGCCGCAGGGGGGAGCAGTACTTC. This sequence encodes CASSRRGEQYF.

This rearrangement joins TRBV6-5 to TRBJ2-5, with TRBD2 identical over 8 bases. CDR1 and CDR2 from the germline V gene are MNHEY and SVGAGI. This CDR3 is 14 amino acids long. V trimming: 7 bases; J trimming: 4 bases; junction bases outside the gene matches: 8. The DNA of the CDR3 is TGTGCCAGCATTTCCGGGGCGGGAGGAGAGACCCAGTACTTC. The encoded protein is CASISGAGGETQYF.

This clone was seen more than once but under ten times. The chain employs TRBV9 and TRBJ2-1, with TRBD2 as a possible D gene (6 bases). The germline V and J ends were trimmed by 0 bases and 0 bases, with 16 bases remaining between them. The CDR3 loop spans 18 amino acids. Germline loops: CDR1 SGDLS, CDR2 YYNGEE. CDR3 sequence reads: CASSVGPEGISSYNEQFF. The CDR3 DNA sequence: TGTGCCAGCAGCGTAGGCCCGGAGGGCATTTCCTCCTACAATGAGCAGTTCTTC.

V gene TRBV7-3 combines with J gene TRBJ2-3; 9 nucleotides line up with TRBD2. Unmatched junction bases numbered 16, after V lost 5 bases and J lost 10 bases. Germline V CDR1 and CDR2: SGHTA, FQGTGA. The CDR3 sequence is 16 residues long. For the CDR3, the DNA is TGTGCCAGCAGCCCAGGTGGTAGCGGGGGCCTGAAGGCGCAGTATTTT. It specifies CASSPGGSGGLKAQYF.

The chain has TRBV11-3 and TRBJ2-1, with 9 positions matching TRBD1. After removal of 2 bases from V and 5 bases from J, the junction contained 4 bases not matched to a gene. The CDR3 loop spans 15 amino acids. Looked up from germline, CDR1 is SGHNT and CDR2 is YENEEA. The CDR3 nucleotides are TGTGCCAGCAGCTTACCGGGACAGGGTGACAATGAGCAGTTCTTC. Residues: CASSLPGQGDNEQFF.

The chain employs TRBV18 and TRBJ1-4, with D unresolved. CDR3 length: 13 amino acids. Trimming removed 2 bases from V and 4 bases from J, with 5 bases in between. The germline gives CDR1 KGHSH, CDR2 LQKENI. The CDR3 DNA reads as TGTGCCAGCTCACCAACCGGTAATGAAAAACTGTTTTTT. Its protein product is CASSPTGNEKLFF.

The chain is built from TRBV5-6 and TRBJ1-5; D is undetermined. Germline V gives CDR1 SGHDT, CDR2 YYEEEE. This CDR3 contains 16 residues. V was clipped by 4 bases and J by 1 base, with 15 bases between them. CDR3 residues: CASSKAGLKSNQPQHF. CDR3 nucleotide sequence: TGTGCCAGCAGCAAGGCGGGTTTGAAAAGCAATCAGCCCCAGCATTTT.

The chain links TRBV21-1 to TRBJ2-7; TRBD2 was called by the table and not checked on the DNA. TRBV21-1 is reported as a pseudogene. The CDR3 contains 15 residues. The CDR3 DNA reads as TGTGCCAGCAGCCCGGGGGCTAGCGGGAGCGGCGAGCAGTACTTC. As protein: CASSPGASGSGEQYF.

The chain joins TRBV6-1 to TRBJ2-7; D is uncertain. CDR1 is MNHNS and CDR2 is SASEGT in the germline V gene. The CDR3 is made up of 14 amino acids. Trimming took off 4 bases at V and 0 bases at J, with 10 bases between the two ends. The CDR3 DNA follows: TGTGCCAGCAGTGTACAGAGAAGCTCCTACGAGCAGTACTTC. Amino acids: CASSVQRSSYEQYF.

This chain connects TRBV6-5 to TRBJ2-3, with TRBD2 matching over 8 bases. Unmatched junction bases numbered 12, after V lost 2 bases and J lost 8 bases. CDR1 and CDR2 (germline): MNHEY, SVGAGI. There are 16 residues in the CDR3. DNA for the CDR3: TGTGCCAGCAGTTACACCGGGACTAGGGGGGGGTTTACGCAGTATTTT. Amino acids: CASSYTGTRGGFTQYF.

This clone was seen only a few times. This chain links TRBV15 with TRBJ2-3; D is ambiguous. Germline assignment: CDR1 LNHNV and CDR2 YYDKDF (reference sequence). V gave up 3 bases and J gave up 2 bases, with 9 bases separating them. CDR3 length: 14 amino acids. CDR3 bases: TGTGCCACCAGCAGCATGGGCAACACAGATACGCAGTATTTT. Translated, it gives CATSSMGNTDTQYF.

This chain joins TRBV7-7 and TRBJ2-3; perhaps TRBD2 as D (5 bases). CDR3 length: 14 amino acids. The V end lost 5 bases, the J end lost 7 bases, and 16 bases lay between the germline ends. From germline, CDR1 is SSHAT and CDR2 FNYEAQ (reference sequence). The DNA of the CDR3 is TGTGCCAGCAGCCCCGGGATGACAACGAATACGCAGTATTTT. Its translation is CASSPGMTTNTQYF.

Concerning this clone itself: In the same sample, other DNA sequences code for this CDR3. This chain joins TRBV5-4 and TRBJ2-2, with TRBD1 matching 8 bases. The CDR3 spans 14 residues. CDR1 SGHNT and CDR2 YYREEE come from the germline V gene (reference sequence). V shed 3 bases, J shed 5 bases, and the junction held 3 bases outside the gene matches. This CDR3 is CASSYYRGTGELFF. The CDR3 coding sequence is TGTGCCAGCAGCTACTACAGGGGGACCGGGGAGCTGTTTTTT.

V gene TRBV28 combines with J gene TRBJ1-1; weak D call: TRBD1 (5 bases). Per the germline V gene, CDR1 is MDHEN and CDR2 is SYDVKM. Trimming left V 6 bases short and J 1 base short, with 9 bases between. This CDR3 is built from 13 residues. CDR3: CASRIQANTEAFF. The CDR3 bases are TGTGCCAGCAGGATACAGGCGAACACTGAAGCTTTCTTT.

The CDR3, as DNA: TGTGCCAGCAGCATTGGGACAGGGGAGTACGAGCAGTACTTC. The encoded protein is CASSIGTGEYEQYF. The J gene is TRBJ2-7, the V gene TRBV9, with 10 bases fitting TRBD1. The CDR3 totals 14 residues. The trim removed 4 bases at V and 4 bases at J, leaving 5 bases unmatched. CDR1 SGDLS and CDR2 YYNGEE come from the germline V gene.

Only a few counts were recorded for this clone. The V call is TRBV18, the J call TRBJ1-6; a weak D match, TRBD1 (6 bases). The CDR3 is made up of 17 amino acids. The germline gives CDR1 KGHSH, CDR2 LQKENI. V was shortened by 6 bases and J by 9 bases, with 24 bases between the two germline ends. The CDR3 loop is CASSLRVPGDGRSPLHF. As DNA, the CDR3 is TGTGCCAGCTCCCTCCGTGTCCCAGGGGATGGACGTTCACCCCTCCACTTT.

Judged by abundance, this clone is medium-sized. The gene calls are TRBV16 and TRBJ2-7; D may be TRBD1 (6 bases). V was pared by 2 bases and J by 2 bases, with 31 bases between. CDR3 length: 21 residues. Germline loops: CDR1 KGHSY, CDR2 FQNENV. CDR3 DNA sequence: TGTGCCAGCAGCCAAATCCACCTTCCGACAGGTTCTAAGGGAACACCCTACGAGCAGTACTTC. Translating it yields CASSQIHLPTGSKGTPYEQYF.